Reported below is one T cell receptor beta chain. At least ten counts were recorded for this clonotype. The target of this receptor is not known. Qualities for individual bases were not recorded, and no much larger clone is one base off. Whole blood was used without fractionating the cells, so the repertoire represented all peripheral T cells without sorting. For RNA extraction, roughly 2.3 ml of peripheral blood was drawn into Tempus tubes. The study enrolled HIV-infected adults who had not yet received antiretroviral therapy and were about to begin treatment, and it processed the first sixteen eligible patients. Patients were deemed ineligible for enrollment if they had febrile or AIDS-related illness, tumors, hepatitis B or C coinfection, immunomodulatory therapy, recent vaccination or treatment interruptions. Residual genomic DNA was removed with the TURBO-DNase kit and globin mRNA was depleted with GLOBINclear. Pretreatment blood from HIV-infected patients was collected just before antiretroviral therapy was started.

This sample was included in a study of HIV-infected patients and healthy controls (dated by TCRdb to the mid-2010s). Looking at the study overall: Although they stayed below normal ranges, CD4 counts in about 90% of the 16 patients rose modestly but significantly after three months of therapy. Patients lacked overall T-cell lymphocytopenia, and total CDR3 counts per chain did not differ significantly from controls. Viral load became undetectable in about 70% of the 16 patients by the second bleed and in all patients after a further year of therapy. The CD4:CD8 ratio rose slightly, whereas CD8 counts showed no consistent shift during early therapy. The study asked whether deep sequencing of the TCR repertoire from small blood samples of HIV patients could detect immune perturbation and reconstitution. General study outcomes and caveats: The apparent post-therapy recovery of the Gini index in HIV-infected patients was not reproduced in size-matched repertoire data. Compared with controls, HIV-infected patients showed significantly different mean usage of eight alpha and eight beta V genes. MAIT cell alpha-chain CDR3s were found at high frequency in healthy controls but were severely depleted in HIV+ repertoires. Slight age and sex profile differences between the study cohorts did not explain the observed diversity differences. Compared with untreated HIV+ repertoires, healthy control repertoires had roughly threefold more distinct CDR3s and higher Shannon diversity. Alpha-beta chain pairing was not determined in the samples. Healthy controls shared more CDR3s between individuals than HIV+ patients, by Jaccard index and by count of highly shared sequences. Unequal numbers of distinct sequences between patients and controls complicated comparisons, and size-matching overweighted rare events from HIV-infected data. The study did not determine donor HLA types. Sequencing depth was restricted by the use of whole blood, which also prevented the dynamics of distinct T-cell subpopulations from being separated. Processing included only sixteen HIV-infected individuals, and this was regarded by the authors as a major limit on how widely the findings apply. Most CMV-associated CDR3s became more frequent during therapy, although their change was not significant, whereas HIV-associated CDR3s showed a significant decrease in frequency. HIV-infected repertoires showed significantly elevated mean Gini indices relative to controls, which possibly reflects oligoclonality.

Reverse transcription of about 500 ng RNA was performed with SuperScript III using primers directed against the alpha and beta constant regions. Separate alpha and beta chain libraries were generated by chain-specific third strand synthesis with multiplexing indices. The protocol used a single primer pair to amplify all rearrangements within a chain, which avoided primer bias, and attached molecular barcodes to each cDNA molecule. T4 RNA Ligase 1 joined purified cDNA to a 5' RACE adapter that carried a random hexamer and the SP2 sequencing primer site. Second strand synthesis was performed with Phusion polymerase and primed from the SP2 site, and slow temperature ramps were applied to favor optimal annealing. Two random hexamer sequences, both added before amplification and joined together, made up the 12-nucleotide barcode of each molecule. P5 and P7 adapter elements plus a second index were added in a short first PCR, which was followed by a roughly 21-cycle amplification PCR with P5s and P7 primers. A total of 27 PCR cycles were applied to the libraries, which were quantified on a Qubit, sized on a Bioanalyzer, and diluted to approximately 3.6 nM. Sequencing of the normalized libraries was performed on an Illumina MiSeq with 2 x 250 paired-end kits. Reverse transcription reactions were cleaned up on MinElute columns and eluted into roughly 9.8 ul Tris-Cl. A 1:1 ratio of AMPure XP beads was used to clean the adapter ligations after they had run for around 25 hours at 16 degrees C. The paper's data handling went like this. A modified Decombinator processed the demultiplexed FASTQ files and output V, J, insert and barcode information. Sequences that shared a barcode but differed from the dominant sequence were discarded as errors, and original cDNA molecules were estimated by counting barcodes clustered at Levenshtein distance 3. The R packages ineq, vegan, igraph and RCytoscape were used for downstream analyses, together with IMGT nomenclature and CDR3 definitions. V gene usage was computed over distinct sequences, each TCR counted once to avoid skew from clonal expansion. Similarity networks connected unique CDR3 amino acid sequences within a donor whenever two sequences differed by a single Levenshtein edit. Published HIV-specific CDR3s (around 100 alpha, 600 to 850 beta) and CMV-specific CDR3s (roughly 12 alpha, 200 to 300 beta) were compiled and searched for in the repertoires. Lower sequence numbers were not the cause of the decreased diversity in patients, as random subsampling to size-matched repertoires showed. Clones were called with MiXCR by TCRdb after fastp trimmed the public reads at Q25, and only in-frame beta chains were retained. Every CDR3 protein is listed once, alongside the most common genes and DNA of its rows. TCRdb's processing, not the authors' own work, is the source of the V and J calls. This sample comprises more than 5,500 distinct CDR3 sequences, roughly a tenth of them detected only once. Approximately 13% of the sample lies in the top ten.

Sequencing used blood, obtained before antiretroviral therapy. The receptor was derived from an adult with HIV infection.

The nucleotides are TGTGCCAGCAGTTTCACCTTGGACAGGGGGGGTGAGCAGTACTTC. Protein translation: CASSFTLDRGGEQYF. The chain uses TRBV6-6 and TRBJ2-7, with 10 bases in between that match TRBD1. The germline V gene encodes CDR1 MNHNY and CDR2 SVGAGI (reference sequence). Trimming accounts for 4 bases at V and 7 bases at J, while the number of junction bases matched to no gene is 10. The CDR3 holds 15 amino acids from the cysteine to the phenylalanine. The read is trimmed to its CDR3 DNA, 45 bases read in frame from base 1.